Included here is one T cell receptor (beta chain) sequence, with context. Its cognate antigen has yet to be identified. One base away there is no much larger clone; base qualities are not given. Additional DNA sequences in this sample encode the identical CDR3. CD8 naive samples were CD45RO-negative cells positively selected for CCR7, giving a CD45RA+CCR7+ population that excluded TemRA cells. The donors were healthy, HIV-negative adults with no recently reported acute infections or vaccinations. All donors were Caucasian adults living in Nashville, Tennessee, USA. Blood was collected by leukapheresis, and PBMCs were isolated by Ficoll-Histopaque density gradient centrifugation and then cryopreserved in liquid nitrogen vapor phase. Purity and quantity of every magnetically sorted T cell population were checked by analytical flow cytometry. Genomic DNA was isolated from each sorted fraction and quantified by UV absorbance on a Nanodrop 2000c.

This sample was included in a study of shared clonotypes between healthy human individuals (dated by TCRdb to the early 2020s). Looking at the study overall: A couple of women and a few men aged 18 to 49 years were included in the cohort. For each donor, CD4 naive and CD4 memory were each run on three plates, CD8 naive on two plates, and CD8 memory on one plate. Between about 0.85 and 9.5 billion PBMCs per donor were obtained by leukapheresis. To increase sequencing depth and limit assay-specific biases, TCR repertoire library preparation and sequencing were carried out by different laboratories using diverse techniques. To estimate repertoire size and how much clonotype sharing occurs between individuals, the study deeply sequenced the blood TCR repertoires of roughly 5 healthy adults. The study at large found these results: Based on pairwise subsampling, the degree of clonotype sharing among donors was expected to be affected by sequencing depth. Roughly 5.2% of naive CD4, approximately 3.7% of naive CD8, 2.3% of memory CD4, and more than 0.35% of memory CD8 clonotypes were shared across several donors. Naive subsets generally had larger estimated clonotype richness than memory subsets. Clonotypes shared by all four sorted-subset donors showed higher generation probabilities than non-shared clonotypes. Even with the large sequencing depth, rarefaction of the sorted-subset datasets indicated that sequencing was incomplete. Sampling was restricted to blood, and TCR repertoires in tissues likely differ from the TCR repertoires found in blood. The genetic and exposure-history diversity represented was limited by the small number of donors.

Using the deep immunoSEQ assay, TCR CDR3 regions were amplified from genomic DNA by multiplex PCR. For each cell subset, the extracted genomic DNA was distributed evenly across all wells of several immunoSEQ 96-well plates, and each plate served as one replicate. For sorted subsets, around 200 ng genomic DNA, equal to 30,000 or so T cell genomes, was loaded into each replicate PCR. Purified libraries were measured with a Qubit 3.0 fluorometer, size-checked on a Bioanalyzer 2100, and measured again with the KAPA Library Quantification kit. Every immunoSEQ 96-well plate was sequenced on a dedicated single-read 150-cycle Illumina NextSeq 550 flow cell. The authors processed their data as follows. The immunoSEQ output contained only junctional sequences without quality scores, so filtering could not match that applied to full-length reads. To assign V/J genes and CDR3, sequences were annotated using PyIR, a Python wrapper for IgBLAST v1.9, with IMGT germline references. Reads were removed for weak V/J assignments (E-value above 1e-6), missing CDR3, stop codons, out-of-frame junctions, or ambiguous translated residues. V3J clonotypes were defined as sequences sharing an identical inferred V gene, J gene, and CDR3 amino acid sequence. The percentage overlap between two repertoires was calculated by dividing the number of shared unique clonotypes by the size of the smaller repertoire. Repertoire richness was assessed with RTK rarefaction, the Chao1 estimator, and Recon v2.1 estimates of unobserved clonotypes. For all TCRbeta clonotypes obtained by the gDNA method from a few donors, generation probabilities were computed with OLGA. The table was pulled from immuneACCESS by TCRdb, which kept in-frame rearrangements only. Such tables lose some clones; where checked, under half of the loss comes from unresolved V genes, and the rest has no known cause. The D gene and trimming were derived from the DNA, and the V and J assignments and clone size from that table. This sample has 630,000 or so clones in its table, and 95% to 98% of those were observed once. The top ten clonotypes cover 0.3% of the sample.

The sequenced sample consisted of naive CD8+ T cells sorted from blood. The label giving this sample's cell subset or site can be read as: CD45RA+CCR7+. The sequence was obtained from a man younger than 40 in good health.

The CDR3 corresponds to CASSVALGGYEQYF. The sequenced DNA: TGTGCCAGCAGCGTAGCCCTTGGCGGCTACGAGCAGTACTTC. This receptor chain uses TRBV9 and TRBJ2-7, with the identity of the D gene unclear. V loses 0 bases of germline sequence and J loses 3 bases, and the interval between the two ends is 10 bases. The germline V gene yields SGDLS for CDR1 and YYNGEE for CDR2. Spanning cysteine to phenylalanine, the CDR3 consists of 14 amino acids. Only CDR3 DNA is held: 42 bases, read in frame from base 1.